Listed here are 2 T cell receptor beta chains from one sample, sequenced in a study of cytomegalovirus exposure and HLA in healthy donors. PCR primers comprised 60 Vbeta and 13 Jbeta primers. Profiling relied on immunoSEQ multiplex PCR, and the TCRdb table lists in-frame clones only, not all of them. The sample records roughly 200,000 clones, approximately 12% being singletons. The sequencing input was PBMCs. The receptors shown here come from a man over 45 in good health and CMV-seropositive.

The chain links TRBV11-2 to TRBJ2-1; the D gene is possibly TRBD1 (5 bases). V gave up 6 bases and J gave up 0 bases, with 15 bases separating them. Germline V gene lookup returns CDR1 SGHAT and CDR2 FQNNGV. CDR3 length equals 16 residues. CDR3 in amino acids: CASSSRADGSYNEQFF. The CDR3 DNA reads as TGTGCCAGCAGTTCCAGGGCGGACGGCTCCTACAATGAGCAGTTCTTC.

The chain links TRBV2 to TRBJ2-1; TRBD1 matches at 11 bases. Per the germline V gene, CDR1 is SNHLY and CDR2 is FYNNEI. This CDR3 spans 15 amino acids. Trimming took 9 bases from V and 4 from J; bases not matched to a gene: 8. Written as DNA, the CDR3 is TGTGCCAGTACTTGGACAGGGGGCGGTTACAATGAGCAGTTCTTC. Protein: CASTWTGGGYNEQFF.